The T cell receptor beta chain described here comes from a study of T cells in Graves' hyperthyroidism and ophthalmopathy (dated by TCRdb to about 2019). A note on the overall study: Peripheral blood samples were taken at the time of initial diagnosis, prior to any treatment. TCR V-J signatures able to tell the groups apart were searched for in a discovery cohort of some 97 patients, of whom over 40 had Graves' ophthalmopathy and 57 had stable Graves' hyperthyroidism. The 75 to 100 discovery patients were randomly divided into training and test sets at a 7:3 ratio. The paper describes TCR Vbeta CDR3 sequencing of 140 or so peripheral blood samples, made up of roughly 40 ophthalmopathy patients, approximately 76 hyperthyroidism patients and 17 progressor patients. Following sampling, methimazole starting at 30 mg daily was given to hyperthyroidism patients, and high-dose intravenous methylprednisolone was given to ophthalmopathy patients. Whether ophthalmopathy could be predicted prospectively was tested in an independent validation cohort made up of 18 to 20 hyperthyroidism patients plus 17 patients who later progressed to ophthalmopathy. In about six Graves' hyperthyroidism patients, the study also compared T-cell repertoires from thyroid tissue with T-cell repertoires from blood. On the study overall, not on this receptor specifically: No statistical method was used to set the sample size in advance, and investigators knew the group allocation. A model built on a 13 V-J signature distinguished ophthalmopathy from stable hyperthyroidism, reaching 87.88% sensitivity and approximately 81% specificity in cross-validation and 80%/75% in testing. Most expanded thyroid clonotypes (frequency above 0.001) were also found in blood, which suggests that blood repertoires may mirror thyroid immune responses. In validation, the model predicted progression to ophthalmopathy a median of 6.5 months before onset, with about 71% sensitivity and roughly 73% specificity.

Hyperthyroidism patients were newly diagnosed, with disease duration under 2 months, and aged 18 to 65 years. Patients with uncontrolled infections, other autoimmune diseases, pregnancy or lactation were excluded. Diagnoses were established on the basis of clinical symptoms, serum thyroxine and TRAb, thyroid ultrasound, and orbital computed tomography. Blood from progressor patients was drawn when they were first diagnosed with hyperthyroidism, before any ophthalmopathy symptoms appeared. PBMCs were separated from about 10 ml of fresh peripheral blood using Ficoll-Paque density gradient centrifugation. Progressor patients were defined as those initially diagnosed with Graves' hyperthyroidism in whom ophthalmopathy developed during follow-up. Trizol reagent was used to extract total RNA, and RNA quality was then checked on an Agilent 2100 Bioanalyzer. There are a few counts of this clonotype. Its binding antigen is unknown. The sample holds no much larger clone one base away, and base qualities are not on file.

The TCR beta CDR3 regions were amplified from the RNA transcripts. The first round of RT-PCR for the TCR CDR3 was performed with the HTBI primer set and the Qiagen OneStep RT-PCR kit. Libraries were constructed in a second round of multiplex PCR, after which size selection and purification were performed. The libraries were sequenced on an Illumina HiSeq2000 using paired-end 100 bp reads. For the original study's pipeline: SOAPnuke was used to process the raw data, with reads discarded if the reads contained adapters or uncalled bases, had a mean Phred below 15, or lacked an exact constant-primer or identifier match. COPE v1.2.5 was used to merge the high-quality paired reads, and each unique nucleotide sequence was defined as a clonotype. Clonotypes were aligned to IMGT TRBV, TRBD and TRBJ reference segments using MiTCR v1.1. The analysis was restricted to V-J combinations with a frequency above 0.0001, which together covered just over 98% of the repertoires. A TCS score was defined as the ratio of F50 (clonal expansion) to E x V (chaos), with BLOSUM62-based TCRdist applied between CDR3 peptides within each V-J. Welch's t-statistics and random forest reduced roughly 530 V-J features to 10 to 15, which were used in a naive Bayes classifier (R e1071). TCRdb trimmed the raw reads at Q25, called clones with MiXCR and kept productive beta chains. For every CDR3 protein sequence, its rows merge into one entry that carries the most common genes and DNA. TCRdb's processing, not the study's, gives the V and J calls here. The sample table holds around 300,000 distinct CDR3 sequences, of which 10% to 15% were seen once. Jointly, the top ten make up approximately 7.8% of the sample.

Trimming removed 2 bases from V and 4 bases from J, leaving 11 bases between the germline ends. Inclusive of the bounding cysteine and phenylalanine, the CDR3 is 14 residues long. The sequence is cut down to CDR3 DNA, 42 bases in frame from base 1. This TCR derives from a woman aged 25 to 39 with Graves' hyperthyroidism that later progressed to Graves' ophthalmopathy. The chain uses TRBV12-3 or TRBV12-4 and TRBJ2-5, with an unclear D gene assignment. The sequenced material came from blood. CDR3 sequence: CASSLWGSGETQYF. The DNA sequence is given as TGTGCCAGCAGTTTATGGGGTTCGGGAGAGACCCAGTACTTC.